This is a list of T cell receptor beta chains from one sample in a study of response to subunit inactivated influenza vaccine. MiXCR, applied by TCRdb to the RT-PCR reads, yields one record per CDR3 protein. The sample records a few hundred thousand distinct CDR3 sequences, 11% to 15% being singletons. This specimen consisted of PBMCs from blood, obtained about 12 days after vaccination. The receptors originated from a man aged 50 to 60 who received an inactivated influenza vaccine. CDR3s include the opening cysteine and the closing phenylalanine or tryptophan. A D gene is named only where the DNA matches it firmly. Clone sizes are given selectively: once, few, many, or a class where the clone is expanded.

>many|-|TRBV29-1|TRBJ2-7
TGCAGCGTTGAAGAGGCCAGGGACGGAGGAAACTACGAGCAGTACTTC
CSVEEARDGGNYEQYF
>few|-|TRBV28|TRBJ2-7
TGTGCCAGCAGGGCTCAGATCCGAGGCGAGCAGTACTTC
CASRAQIRGEQYF
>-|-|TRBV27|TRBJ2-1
TGTGCCAGCAGTTTTATCTCGTCAGGCCCAGGGAATGAGCAGTTCTTC
CASSFISSGPGNEQFF
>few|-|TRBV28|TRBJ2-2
TGTGCCAGCAGTTTAGGGAGCCTCGCCACCGGGGAGCTGTTTTTT
CASSLGSLATGELFF
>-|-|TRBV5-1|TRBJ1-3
TGCGCCAGCAAGGTGGAAGGGCTCTCTGGAAACACCATATATTTT
CASKVEGLSGNTIYF
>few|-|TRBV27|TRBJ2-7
TGTGCCAGCAGTAAACCGGGATCCTACGAGCAGTACTTC
CASSKPGSYEQYF
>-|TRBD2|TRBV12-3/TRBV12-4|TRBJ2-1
TGTGCCAGCAGTTTATGGACTAGCGGGAATGAGCAGTTCTTC
CASSLWTSGNEQFF
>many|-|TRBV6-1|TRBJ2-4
TGTGCCAGCAGGGGGACTGGGGCCCAATCCAAAAACATTCAGTACTTC
CASRGTGAQSKNIQYF
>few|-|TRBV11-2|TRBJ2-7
TGTGCCAGCAGCTTAATCCGGGACAACTACGAGCAGTACTTC
CASSLIRDNYEQYF
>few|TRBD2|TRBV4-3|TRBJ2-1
TGCGCCAGCAGCCACGACCCCCCGGGACTAGCTGCTAATGAGCAGTTCTTC
CASSHDPPGLAANEQFF
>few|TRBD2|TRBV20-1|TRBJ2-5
TGCAGTGCACCTAACCTAGCGGGGGTCCAAGAGACCCAGTACTTC
CSAPNLAGVQETQYF
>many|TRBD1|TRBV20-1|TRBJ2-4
TGCAGTGCCTCTCAGGGGGCCGCCAAAAACATTCAGTACTTC
CSASQGAAKNIQYF
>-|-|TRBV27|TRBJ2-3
TGTGCCAGCAGTTTCCAGAGCACCACAGATACGCAGTATTTT
CASSFQSTTDTQYF
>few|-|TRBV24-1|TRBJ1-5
TGTGCCACCAGTGATTTGCCCCGCGGTGGGGAGAGCAATCAGCCCCAGCATTTT
CATSDLPRGGESNQPQHF
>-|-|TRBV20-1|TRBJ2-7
TGCAGTGCTCCAAGGGGGTATGAGCAGTACTTC
CSAPRGYEQYF
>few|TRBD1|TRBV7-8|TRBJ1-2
TGTGCCAGCAGCCATAATAGGGACAGCTTATATGGCTACACCTTC
CASSHNRDSLYGYTF
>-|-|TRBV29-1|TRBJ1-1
TGCAGCGCAATGATCAGACCTAACACTGAAGCTTTCTTT
CSAMIRPNTEAFF
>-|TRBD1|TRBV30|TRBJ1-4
TGTGCCTGGAGTCGAGGGACAGGGGGCGAAAAACTGTTTTTT
CAWSRGTGGEKLFF
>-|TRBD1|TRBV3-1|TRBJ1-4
TGTGCCAGCAGTCTCCGGGACAGTAATGAAAAACTGTTTTTT
CASSLRDSNEKLFF
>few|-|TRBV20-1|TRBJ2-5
TGCAGTGCTAGGGGGCTACACGACACTTCCCAGTACTTC
CSARGLHDTSQYF
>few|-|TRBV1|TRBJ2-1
TGCACCAGCAGCCAAGTAAGCGGGATATTCTCCAATGAGCAGTTCTTC
CTSSQVSGIFSNEQFF
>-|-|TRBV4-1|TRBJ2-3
TGCGCCAGCAGCCTGGGGTGGAGGGACGATACGCAGTATTTT
CASSLGWRDDTQYF
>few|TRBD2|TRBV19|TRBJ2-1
TGTGCCAGTAGTGTCGGACTAGCGGAATTCTACAATGAGCAGTTCTTC
CASSVGLAEFYNEQFF
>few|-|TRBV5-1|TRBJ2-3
TGCGCCAGCAGAGTCACAACAGCGTACACAGATACGCAGTATTTT
CASRVTTAYTDTQYF
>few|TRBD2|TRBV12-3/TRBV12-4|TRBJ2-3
TGTGCCAGCGGTAGCGGGGCTAGCACAGATACGCAGTATTTT
CASGSGASTDTQYF
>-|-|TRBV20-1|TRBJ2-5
TGCAGTGCCCAAAGACGGGCTCGGGGGGAGACCCAGTACTTC
CSAQRRARGETQYF
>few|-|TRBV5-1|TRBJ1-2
TGCGCCAGCACCTTTTCCCCCAGGGAGTTGGGGTATGGCTACACCTTC
CASTFSPRELGYGYTF
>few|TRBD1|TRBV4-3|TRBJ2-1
TGCGCCAGCAGTGACCCGGGACAGGGCTCTGGTGAGCAGTTCTTC
CASSDPGQGSGEQFF
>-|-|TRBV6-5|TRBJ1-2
TGTGCCAGCAGTTACACCCAAATGGGGAACTATGGCTACACCTTC
CASSYTQMGNYGYTF
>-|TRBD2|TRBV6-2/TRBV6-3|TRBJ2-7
TGTGCCAGCATAGGACTAGCGGAGCGGTACGAGCAGTACTTC
CASIGLAERYEQYF
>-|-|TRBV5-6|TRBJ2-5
TGTGCCAGCAGCTTGGTGTCCGCAACCCAGTACTTC
CASSLVSATQYF
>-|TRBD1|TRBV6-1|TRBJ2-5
TGTGCCAGCAGCACCACAGGGGGACAAGAGACCCAGTACTTC
CASSTTGGQETQYF
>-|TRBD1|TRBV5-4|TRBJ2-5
TGTGCCAGCAGCTTGGTGCCCTGGGACAGACAAGAGACCCAGTACTTC
CASSLVPWDRQETQYF
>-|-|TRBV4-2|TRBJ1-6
TGTGCCAGCAGCCCCGAAGTGAAGACGGGTAATTCACCCCTCCACTTT
CASSPEVKTGNSPLHF
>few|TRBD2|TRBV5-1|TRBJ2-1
TGCGCCAGCAGCCTGATGACTAGCGGGAGGGCCTTGAATGAGCAGTTCTTC
CASSLMTSGRALNEQFF
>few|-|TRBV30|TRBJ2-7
TGTGCCTGGAATCCTGTAGGACACCGGTACGAGCAGTACTTC
CAWNPVGHRYEQYF
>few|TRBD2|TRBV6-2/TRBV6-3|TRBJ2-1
TGTGCCAGCAGTTCCGGACTAGCGGACGAGTTCTTC
CASSSGLADEFF
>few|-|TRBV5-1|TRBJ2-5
TGCGCCAGCAGCTTGGATGTAGGGGAGGCCCAGTACTTC
CASSLDVGEAQYF
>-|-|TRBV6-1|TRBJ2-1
TGTGCCAGCAGTCCCGCGACAGATACCACTTACAATGAGCAGTTCTTC
CASSPATDTTYNEQFF
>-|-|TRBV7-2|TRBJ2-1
TGTGCCAGCAGCATAGGATGGACGCTGGGGAGCAATGAGCAGTTCTTC
CASSIGWTLGSNEQFF
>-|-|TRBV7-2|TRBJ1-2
TGTGCCAGCAGCTTAGAAGGGAAAAACTATGGCTACACCTTC
CASSLEGKNYGYTF
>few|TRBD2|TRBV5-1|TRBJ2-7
TGCGCCAGCTCACCCCAGGGCGTGTGGGGCGGGAGTAGTTACGAGCAGTACTTC
CASSPQGVWGGSSYEQYF